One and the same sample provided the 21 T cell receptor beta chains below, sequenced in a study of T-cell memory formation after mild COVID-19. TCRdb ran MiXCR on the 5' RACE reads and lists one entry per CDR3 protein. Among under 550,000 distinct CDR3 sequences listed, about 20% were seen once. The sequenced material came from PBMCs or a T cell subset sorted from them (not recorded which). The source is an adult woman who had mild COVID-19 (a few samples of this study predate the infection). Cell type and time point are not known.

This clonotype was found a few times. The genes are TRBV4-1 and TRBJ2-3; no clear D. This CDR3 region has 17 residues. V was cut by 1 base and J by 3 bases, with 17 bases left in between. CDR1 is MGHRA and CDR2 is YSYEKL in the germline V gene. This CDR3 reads CASSQGVGASMTDTQYF. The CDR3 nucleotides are TGCGCCAGCAGCCAAGGTGTAGGAGCGTCTATGACAGATACGCAGTATTTT.

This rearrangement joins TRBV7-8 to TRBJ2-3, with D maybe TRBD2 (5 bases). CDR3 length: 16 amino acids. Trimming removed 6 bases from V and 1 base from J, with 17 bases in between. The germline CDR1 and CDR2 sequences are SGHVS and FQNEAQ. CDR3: CASRSRPGGGTDTQYF. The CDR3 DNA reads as TGTGCCAGCAGGTCCCGCCCCGGAGGCGGCACAGATACGCAGTATTTT.

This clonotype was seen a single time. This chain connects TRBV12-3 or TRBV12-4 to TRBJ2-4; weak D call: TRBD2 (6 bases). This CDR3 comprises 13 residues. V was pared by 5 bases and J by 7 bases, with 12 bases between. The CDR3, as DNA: TGTGCCAGCAGTGCGGGACCGACTAACATTCAGTACTTC. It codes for CASSAGPTNIQYF.

The CDR3 DNA sequence: TGTGCCAGCAGTCCCCCCACTAGCGGGGGAAATGAGCAGTTCTTC. It yields the protein CASSPPTSGGNEQFF. The V gene is TRBV12-3 or TRBV12-4, the J gene TRBJ2-1, with 11 bases matching TRBD2. V shed 5 bases, J shed 7 bases, and the junction held 7 bases outside the gene matches. The CDR3 contains 15 residues.

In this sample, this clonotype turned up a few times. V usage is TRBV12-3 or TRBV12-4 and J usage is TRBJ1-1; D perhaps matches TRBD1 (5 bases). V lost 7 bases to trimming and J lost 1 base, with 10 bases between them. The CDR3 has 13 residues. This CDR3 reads CASTMTANTEAFF. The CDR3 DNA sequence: TGTGCCAGCACCATGACAGCGAACACTGAAGCTTTCTTT.

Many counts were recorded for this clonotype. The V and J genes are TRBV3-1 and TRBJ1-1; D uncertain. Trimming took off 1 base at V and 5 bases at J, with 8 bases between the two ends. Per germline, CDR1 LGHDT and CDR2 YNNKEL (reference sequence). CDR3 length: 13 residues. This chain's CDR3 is CASSQVLGTEAFF. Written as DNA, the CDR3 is TGTGCCAGCAGCCAAGTGTTGGGGACTGAAGCTTTCTTT.

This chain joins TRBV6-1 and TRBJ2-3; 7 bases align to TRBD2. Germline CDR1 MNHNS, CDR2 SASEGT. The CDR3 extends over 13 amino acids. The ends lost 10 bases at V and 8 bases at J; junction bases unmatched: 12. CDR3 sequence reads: CANRAGSVVTQYF. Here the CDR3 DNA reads TGTGCCAACCGAGCGGGGTCTGTTGTTACGCAGTATTTT.

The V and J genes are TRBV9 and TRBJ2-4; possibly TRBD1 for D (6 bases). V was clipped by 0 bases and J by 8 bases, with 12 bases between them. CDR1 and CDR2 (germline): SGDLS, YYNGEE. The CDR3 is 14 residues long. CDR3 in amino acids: CASSVEQGSYIQYF. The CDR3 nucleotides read TGTGCCAGCAGCGTAGAACAGGGTAGCTACATTCAGTACTTC.

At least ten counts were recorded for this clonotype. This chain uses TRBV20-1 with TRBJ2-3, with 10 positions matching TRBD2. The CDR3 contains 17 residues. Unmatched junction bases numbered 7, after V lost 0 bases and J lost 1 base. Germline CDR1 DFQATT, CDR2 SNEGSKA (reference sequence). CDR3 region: CSARDARGTSGTDTQYF. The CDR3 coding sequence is TGCAGTGCTAGAGATGCTCGAGGGACTAGCGGCACAGATACGCAGTATTTT.

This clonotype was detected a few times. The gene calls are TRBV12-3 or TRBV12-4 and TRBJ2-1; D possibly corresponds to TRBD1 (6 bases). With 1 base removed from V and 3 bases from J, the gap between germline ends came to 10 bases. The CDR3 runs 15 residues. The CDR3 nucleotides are TGTGCCAGCAGTTTAGTACAGGGAAACTACAATGAGCAGTTCTTC. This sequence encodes CASSLVQGNYNEQFF.

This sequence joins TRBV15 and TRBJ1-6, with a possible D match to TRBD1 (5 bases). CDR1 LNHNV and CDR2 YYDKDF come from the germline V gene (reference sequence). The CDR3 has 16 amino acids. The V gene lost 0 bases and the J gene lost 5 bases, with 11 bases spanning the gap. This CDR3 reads CATSREGLRDNSPLHF. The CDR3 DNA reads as TGTGCCACCAGCAGAGAGGGACTAAGGGATAATTCACCCCTCCACTTT.

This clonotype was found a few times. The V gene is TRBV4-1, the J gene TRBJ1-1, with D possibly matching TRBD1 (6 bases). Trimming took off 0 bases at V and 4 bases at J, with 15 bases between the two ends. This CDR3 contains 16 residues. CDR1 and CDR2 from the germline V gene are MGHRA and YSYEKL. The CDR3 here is CASSQDQAGAGTEAFF. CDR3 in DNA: TGCGCCAGCAGCCAAGACCAGGCGGGGGCGGGCACTGAAGCTTTCTTT.

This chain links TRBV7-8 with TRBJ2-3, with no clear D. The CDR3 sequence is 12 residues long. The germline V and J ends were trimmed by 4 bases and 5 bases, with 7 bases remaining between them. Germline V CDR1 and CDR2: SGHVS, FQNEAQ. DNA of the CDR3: TGTGCCAGCAGCTCCGTCATAGATACGCAGTATTTT. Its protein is CASSSVIDTQYF. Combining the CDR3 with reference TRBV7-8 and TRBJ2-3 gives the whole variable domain GAGVSQSPRYKVAKRGQDVALRCDPISGHVSLFWYQQALGQGPEFLTYFQNEAQLDKSGLPSDRFFAERPEGSVSTLKIQRTQQEDSAVYLCASSSVIDTQYFGPGTRLTVL.

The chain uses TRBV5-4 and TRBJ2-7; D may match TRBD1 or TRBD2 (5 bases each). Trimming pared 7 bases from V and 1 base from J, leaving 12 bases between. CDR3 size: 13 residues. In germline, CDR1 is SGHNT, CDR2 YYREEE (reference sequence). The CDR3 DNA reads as TGTGCCAGCGGGGCGCGGACTTCCTACGAGCAGTACTTC. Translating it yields CASGARTSYEQYF.

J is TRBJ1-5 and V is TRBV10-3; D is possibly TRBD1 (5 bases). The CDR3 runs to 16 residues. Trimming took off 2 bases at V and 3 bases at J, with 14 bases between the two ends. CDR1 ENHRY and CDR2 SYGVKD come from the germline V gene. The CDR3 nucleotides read TGTGCCATCAGTGAGATCGGGGGGACCAACAATCAGCCCCAGCATTTT. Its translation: CAISEIGGTNNQPQHF.

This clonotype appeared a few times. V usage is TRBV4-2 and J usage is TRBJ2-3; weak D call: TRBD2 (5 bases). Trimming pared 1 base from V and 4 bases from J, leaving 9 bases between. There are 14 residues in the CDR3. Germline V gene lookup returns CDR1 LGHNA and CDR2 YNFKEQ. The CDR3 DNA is TGTGCCAGCAGCCAAGTACTAGTTGCAGATACGCAGTATTTT. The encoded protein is CASSQVLVADTQYF.

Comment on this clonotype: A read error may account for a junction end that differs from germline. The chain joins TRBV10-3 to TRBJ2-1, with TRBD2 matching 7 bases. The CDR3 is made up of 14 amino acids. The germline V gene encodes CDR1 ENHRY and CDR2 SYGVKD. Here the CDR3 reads CAIKPGLQYTEQFF. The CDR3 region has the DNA TGTGCCATCAAGCCGGGACTACAATACACTGAGCAGTTCTTC.

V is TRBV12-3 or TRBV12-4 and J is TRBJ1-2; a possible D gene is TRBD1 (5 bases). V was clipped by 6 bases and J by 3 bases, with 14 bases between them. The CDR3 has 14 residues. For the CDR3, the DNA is TGTGCCAGCAGGCGGACTTCGGGGGACTATGGCTACACCTTC. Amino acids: CASRRTSGDYGYTF.

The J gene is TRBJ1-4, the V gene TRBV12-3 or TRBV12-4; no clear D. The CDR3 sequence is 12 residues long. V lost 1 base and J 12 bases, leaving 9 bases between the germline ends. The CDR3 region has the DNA TGTGCCAGCAGTTTAGAGGGAGGACAACTGTTTTTT. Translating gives CASSLEGGQLFF.

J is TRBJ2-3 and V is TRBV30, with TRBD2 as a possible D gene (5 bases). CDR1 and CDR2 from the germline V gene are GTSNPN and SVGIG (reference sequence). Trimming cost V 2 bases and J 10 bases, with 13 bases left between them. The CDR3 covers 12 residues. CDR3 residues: CAWSNPEVAQYF. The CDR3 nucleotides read TGTGCCTGGAGTAACCCGGAGGTGGCGCAGTATTTT.

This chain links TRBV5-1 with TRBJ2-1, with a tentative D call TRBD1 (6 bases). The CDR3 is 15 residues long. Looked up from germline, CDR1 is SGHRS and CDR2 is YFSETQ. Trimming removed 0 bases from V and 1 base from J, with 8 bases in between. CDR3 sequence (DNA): TGCGCCAGCAGCTTGGACAGGGTTTCCTACAATGAGCAGTTCTTC. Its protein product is CASSLDRVSYNEQFF.